The entry below gives a single T cell receptor (beta chain) sequence along with its context. Its specificity is not known. The CDR3 is 16 residues long. The data stem from a study of shared clonotypes between healthy human individuals. Generated by immunoSEQ multiplex PCR, the TCRdb table keeps only in-frame clones and is missing some. The sample has around 2,000,000 clones, approximately 95% seen once; the top ten hold 0.1% to 0.15%. Points from the study as a whole: Generation probability values for non-shared clonotypes were lower than those for clonotypes shared by all four donors. Genetic and exposure-history diversity was limited by the few donors. Larger estimated richness was generally seen in naive subsets than in memory subsets.

Donors comprised only Caucasian adults living in Nashville, Tennessee. Sequenced sample: naive CD4+ T cells sorted from blood. The sample's subset: CD45RA+ positively selected. This clonotype was obtained from a man younger than 30 in good health. The rearrangement joins TRBV21-1 to TRBJ2-4; the table's D call TRBD1 went unverified against the DNA. TRBV21-1 is a listed pseudogene. In nucleotides, the CDR3 is TGTGCCAGCAGAAATCGTCTCAGATTAGCCAAAAACATTCAGTACTTC. As protein: CASRNRLRLAKNIQYF.